The subject of this entry is one TCR beta chain. This sample is drawn from a study of T cell changes during pregnancy in multiple sclerosis. The V and J ends lost 1 base and 2 bases respectively, with 5 bases between them. The germline V gene encodes CDR1 SGHTA and CDR2 FQGNSA. This CDR3 has 13 residues. Sequenced by immunoSEQ multiplex PCR; TCRdb stores in-frame clones only, minus some. The sample contains approximately 50,000 clones, about nine tenths of which appear only once. The chain uses TRBV7-2 and TRBJ2-5; D remains unclear. This clonotype was obtained from a female donor in good health, enrolled as a control in a pregnancy study. Sample: CD4+ T cells from peripheral blood mononuclear cells, taken after pregnancy. CDR3: CASSLVQQETQYF. CDR3 sequence (DNA): TGTGCCAGCAGCTTAGTACAGCAAGAGACCCAGTACTTC.